Below, 22 T cell receptor beta chains from the same sample are listed, as sequenced in a study of T cell repertoires in cytomegalovirus infection. One entry per CDR3 protein, called by TCRdb with MiXCR from the reads. The sample holds 200,000 to 300,000 distinct CDR3 sequences, over 9% seen once. Sequenced sample: PBMCs. The receptors here all came from a human donor in good health (CMV status not recorded). Some clones in this sample may be carry-over from other donors' samples.

The rearrangement links TRBV19 to TRBJ2-1; TRBD1 aligns across 10 bases. Unmatched junction bases numbered 8, after V lost 9 bases and J lost 6 bases. Germline CDR1 LNHDA, CDR2 SQIVND (reference sequence). This CDR3 is 14 amino acids long. CDR3 bases: TGTGCCAGCCGACCCCGGACAGGGGGCAATGAGCAGTTCTTC. It codes for CASRPRTGGNEQFF.

J is TRBJ2-7 and V is TRBV19; tentatively, D is TRBD1 (6 bases). V was clipped by 5 bases and J by 2 bases, with 7 bases between them. The CDR3 has 12 amino acids. The germline gives CDR1 LNHDA, CDR2 SQIVND (reference sequence). The CDR3 sequence is CASSEGAYEQYF. CDR3 DNA: TGTGCCAGTAGTGAGGGGGCCTACGAGCAGTACTTC.

This clonotype was detected many times. The CDR3 bases are TGTGCCAGCAGTTACTTCGATGAGCAGTTCTTC. Translation gives CASSYFDEQFF. V and J are TRBV6-2 or TRBV6-3 and TRBJ2-1; no clear D. The germline V gene encodes CDR1 MNHEY and CDR2 SVGEGT. The CDR3 covers 11 residues. The V end was cut by 1 base, the J end by 8 bases, with 3 bases between.

This clonotype was detected ten times or more. This sequence joins TRBV7-2 and TRBJ1-1; possibly TRBD1 for D (6 bases). Trimming stripped 0 bases from V and 5 bases from J, with 10 bases between. Germline V lookup: CDR1 SGHTA, CDR2 FQGNSA. The CDR3 runs 14 residues. This CDR3 reads CASSLAIGGTEAFF. CDR3 DNA: TGTGCCAGCAGCTTAGCGATAGGGGGAACTGAAGCTTTCTTT.

The rearrangement links TRBV19 to TRBJ2-3; D is possibly TRBD1 (6 bases). Trimming took off 2 bases at V and 6 bases at J, with 12 bases between the two ends. The CDR3 contains 14 residues. CDR1 LNHDA and CDR2 SQIVND come from the germline V gene (reference sequence). CDR3 nucleotides: TGTGCCAGTAGTATAACAGGGACGGCGGATACGCAGTATTTT. Protein sequence: CASSITGTADTQYF.

This clonotype occurred many times. The gene calls are TRBV7-2 and TRBJ1-1; no firm D call. This CDR3 is 14 amino acids long. Between the trimmed V and J ends, which lost 5 bases and 2 bases, there was a span of 12 bases. Germline V CDR1 and CDR2: SGHTA, FQGNSA. The CDR3 bases are TGTGCCAGCAGCGGCCTAGGGATAAACACTGAAGCTTTCTTT. Amino acid sequence: CASSGLGINTEAFF.

V and J are TRBV7-6 and TRBJ2-1; unclear D gene. V was pared by 3 bases and J by 5 bases, with 8 bases between. The germline gives CDR1 SGHVS, CDR2 FNYEAQ. CDR3 size: 13 residues. DNA of the CDR3: TGTGCCAGCAGCTTGTTGTCGGACAATGAGCAGTTCTTC. This encodes CASSLLSDNEQFF.

J is TRBJ2-2 and V is TRBV10-3; the D gene is possibly TRBD2 (5 bases). CDR1 is ENHRY and CDR2 is SYGVKD in the germline V gene. The CDR3 extends over 17 amino acids. Trimming stripped 4 bases from V and 2 bases from J, with 17 bases between. CDR3 region: CAISASGRHLNTGELFF. DNA for the CDR3: TGTGCCATCAGTGCGTCGGGGAGACACCTTAACACCGGGGAGCTGTTTTTT.

At least ten counts were recorded for this clonotype. The gene calls are TRBV7-2 and TRBJ2-5; TRBD2 might be the D (5 bases). The CDR3 is 13 amino acids. Germline V gives CDR1 SGHTA, CDR2 FQGNSA. Trimming stripped 4 bases from V and 5 bases from J, with 11 bases between. The CDR3 DNA reads TGTGCCAGCAGCTCAACGGGAAAGGAGACCCAGTACTTC. Protein product: CASSSTGKETQYF.

Many counts were recorded for this clonotype. This sequence joins TRBV6-1 and TRBJ2-1; possibly TRBD2 for D (6 bases). This CDR3 is 15 amino acids long. Germline V lookup: CDR1 MNHNS, CDR2 SASEGT. V was pared by 6 bases and J by 0 bases, with 12 bases between. DNA for the CDR3: TGTGCCAGCAGGCGGGACCTAAGCTCCTACAATGAGCAGTTCTTC. Amino acids: CASRRDLSSYNEQFF.

The sample holds many counts of this clonotype. The chain combines TRBV7-8 with TRBJ1-1, with TRBD1 matching 8 bases. The CDR3 sequence is 13 residues long. The V gene end was trimmed by 6 bases and the J gene end by 6 bases; junction bases not matched to a gene: 6. In germline, CDR1 is SGHVS, CDR2 FQNEAQ. The CDR3 reads CASSLTGEAEAFF. The DNA of the CDR3 is TGTGCCAGCAGTTTGACAGGGGAAGCTGAAGCTTTCTTT.

In this sample, this clonotype turned up many times. Here the CDR3 DNA reads TGTGCCAGCAGTTCATCGGGAACGGGGGGGGAGACCCAGTACTTC. Amino acid sequence: CASSSSGTGGETQYF. The chain uses TRBV6-2 or TRBV6-3 and TRBJ2-5; TRBD2 matches 8 bases. Germline V gives CDR1 MNHEY, CDR2 SVGEGT. The CDR3 is 15 amino acids. J lost 5 bases, V lost 4 bases, and 9 bases had no gene match.

To note about this clonotype: A read error is likely, as this CDR3 ends without the conserved phenylalanine or tryptophan. Because the CDR3's place on the DNA is in doubt, the DNA is left out and the CDR3 is given as listed by TCRdb. The chain uses TRBV11-2 and TRBJ2-5. Germline CDR1 and CDR2: SGHAT and FQNNGV. The CDR3 is 11 amino acids long, termini counted. The CDR3 loop reads CASSLLKTQHL.

This clonotype was counted only a few times. V gene TRBV28 combines with J gene TRBJ2-1; a weak D match, TRBD1 (7 bases). This CDR3 is built from 18 residues. Germline loops: CDR1 MDHEN, CDR2 SYDVKM. Deletions cut 1 base from V and 0 bases from J, with 16 bases between. Here the CDR3 DNA reads TGTGCCAGCAGTTTATCCTCAGGGGGGCAGAGCTCCTACAATGAGCAGTTCTTC. It is translated as CASSLSSGGQSSYNEQFF.

This chain joins TRBV6-6 and TRBJ1-1, with a possible D match to TRBD1 (6 bases). There are 13 residues in the CDR3. V lost 9 bases and J 0 bases, leaving 11 bases between the germline ends. CDR1 and CDR2 from the germline V gene are MNHNY and SVGAGI (reference sequence). The CDR3 protein is CASGGLLNTEAFF. The CDR3 nucleotides are TGTGCCAGTGGGGGGCTGTTGAACACTGAAGCTTTCTTT.

This clonotype occurred a few times. V gene TRBV28 combines with J gene TRBJ1-5, with a possible D match to TRBD1 (5 bases). With 4 bases removed from V and 1 base from J, the gap between germline ends came to 14 bases. CDR1 and CDR2 (germline): MDHEN, SYDVKM. This CDR3 has 16 amino acids. The CDR3 protein is CASSSLLWDSNQPQHF. The CDR3 bases are TGTGCCAGCAGTTCCCTCCTATGGGACAGCAATCAGCCCCAGCATTTT.

This clonotype was counted between two and nine times. The rearrangement joins TRBV7-9 to TRBJ2-1, with 7 bases matching TRBD1. V shed 5 bases and J 4 bases; nucleotides not matched to a gene: 8. CDR3 length: 15 residues. CDR1 and CDR2 (germline): SEHNR, FQNEAQ (reference sequence). In nucleotides, the CDR3 is TGTGCCAGCAGCCCGGGACAGACACCTTACAATGAGCAGTTCTTC. Its protein product is CASSPGQTPYNEQFF.

This clonotype was seen repeatedly, ten times or more. The rearrangement links TRBV7-2 to TRBJ1-6; a possible D gene is TRBD1 (5 bases). V dropped 5 bases and J dropped 0 bases, with 11 bases sitting between them. Germline V gene sequence: CDR1 SGHTA, CDR2 FQGNSA. The length of the CDR3 is 16 residues. DNA of the CDR3: TGTGCCAGCAGCCTAAGACAGAGCTCCTATAATTCACCCCTCCACTTT. This gives the protein CASSLRQSSYNSPLHF.

This clonotype was found many times. This chain joins TRBV6-1 and TRBJ2-5; a weak D match, TRBD1 (7 bases). This CDR3 has 13 amino acids. The V end lost 6 bases, the J end lost 5 bases, and 13 bases lay between the germline ends. Germline lookup yields CDR1 MNHNS and CDR2 SASEGT. CDR3: CASRLSGGETQYF. The DNA for the CDR3 is TGTGCCAGCAGACTATCAGGGGGGGAGACCCAGTACTTC.

This clonotype has a handful of counts. The CDR3 protein is CASSRPGTGSTDTQYF. The CDR3 DNA sequence: TGTGCCAGCAGCCGGCCCGGGACGGGGAGCACAGATACGCAGTATTTT. The V call is TRBV5-6, the J call TRBJ2-3, with D possibly called TRBD1 or TRBD2 (5 bases each). The CDR3 runs 16 residues. The germline V gene has CDR1 SGHDT and CDR2 YYEEEE. V shed 4 bases and J shed 0 bases, with 15 bases lying between them.

This clonotype was recorded many times. The V call is TRBV20-1, the J call TRBJ2-5; tentatively, D is TRBD1 (6 bases). Germline CDR1 reads DFQATT; CDR2 reads SNEGSKA (reference sequence). V lost 2 bases to trimming and J lost 5 bases, with 15 bases between them. The CDR3 is made up of 14 amino acids. DNA for the CDR3: TGCAGTGCTAGACCCGGACAGATTGGGGAGACCCAGTACTTC. Its protein product is CSARPGQIGETQYF.

About this clonotype: A clone one base away is much larger, so this may be a read error. The chain recombines TRBV2 with TRBJ2-1, with 9 positions matching TRBD1. The CDR3 runs 15 residues. CDR1 and CDR2 from the germline V gene are SNHLY and FYNNEI. CDR3 region: CDSTRGTGNSNEQFF. CDR3 bases: TGTGACAGCACCAGAGGGACAGGGAACTCCAATGAGCAGTTCTTC.